The 26 T cell receptor beta chains given below trace back to one sample, sequenced in a study of blood T cell repertoires in COVID-19. Sequencing used immunoSEQ multiplex PCR; TCRdb keeps in-frame clones, though not all of them. The repertoire holds 150,000 to 160,000 clones, with about 88% as singletons. Specimen: peripheral blood. The source of these receptors is a woman between 70 and 85 years old with acute or convalescent COVID-19.

This chain joins TRBV12-3 or TRBV12-4 and TRBJ1-6; D uncertain. CDR3 length: 12 amino acids. Trimming left V 4 bases short and J 5 bases short, with 3 bases between. CDR3 loop: CASSYNNSPLHF. CDR3 in DNA: TGTGCCAGCAGTTATAATAATTCACCCCTCCACTTT.

In DNA, the CDR3 is TGTGCCAGCAGCTTACCCCCGCAGGGGCCGGGGAACACTGAAGCTTTCTTT. Its protein is CASSLPPQGPGNTEAFF. The rearrangement joins TRBV7-9 to TRBJ1-1; D might be TRBD1 (6 bases). The length of the CDR3 is 17 residues. Looked up from germline, CDR1 is SEHNR and CDR2 is FQNEAQ (reference sequence). The V end lost 2 bases, the J end lost 1 base, and 17 bases lay between the germline ends. Together with reference TRBV7-9 and TRBJ1-1, the CDR3 gives the full variable domain: DTGVSQNPRHKITKRGQNVTFRCDPISEHNRLYWYRQTLGQGPEFLTYFQNEAQLEKSRLLSDRFSAERPKGSFSTLEIQRTEQGDSAMYLCASSLPPQGPGNTEAFFGQGTRLTVV.

V gene TRBV28 combines with J gene TRBJ1-6; D remains ambiguous. The germline gives CDR1 MDHEN, CDR2 SYDVKM. The CDR3 is 15 amino acids. Trimming left V 3 bases short and J 0 bases short, with 6 bases between. The CDR3 nucleotides are TGTGCCAGCAGTTTTGCGGGCTCCTATAATTCACCCCTCCACTTT. This codes for CASSFAGSYNSPLHF.

J is TRBJ2-5 and V is TRBV19, with 7 bases lining up with TRBD2. With V trimmed by 3 bases and J by 2 bases, 3 bases remained unmatched. In germline, CDR1 is LNHDA, CDR2 SQIVND (reference sequence). CDR3 size: 14 residues. CDR3 sequence (DNA): TGTGCCAGTAGTATTATGGGACTACAAGAGACCCAGTACTTC. This encodes CASSIMGLQETQYF.

The V and J genes are TRBV7-2 and TRBJ2-5, with D possibly TRBD2 on 6 matching bases. The V gene lost 3 bases and the J gene lost 5 bases, with 13 bases spanning the gap. The CDR3 has 14 amino acids. Germline lookup yields CDR1 SGHTA and CDR2 FQGNSA. CDR3 DNA sequence: TGTGCCAGCAGCTTCTCGGCGGGGATGGAGACCCAGTACTTC. It specifies CASSFSAGMETQYF.

CDR3 in amino acids: CASGLAGGQDTQYF. CDR3 nucleotides: TGTGCCAGCGGACTAGCGGGGGGGCAAGATACGCAGTATTTT. This chain links TRBV10-3 with TRBJ2-3, with 15 bases that match TRBD2. V lost 10 bases and J lost 5; bases outside the gene matches: 4. The CDR3 sequence is 14 residues long. Germline CDR1 ENHRY, CDR2 SYGVKD.

The V call is TRBV7-8, the J call TRBJ2-1; D uncertain. Trimming took off 6 bases at V and 0 bases at J, with 9 bases between the two ends. Looked up from germline, CDR1 is SGHVS and CDR2 is FQNEAQ. This CDR3 is built from 14 residues. CDR3: CASSPTASYNEQFF. In nucleotides, the CDR3 is TGTGCCAGCAGTCCCACTGCCTCCTACAATGAGCAGTTCTTC.

The rearrangement links TRBV29-1 to TRBJ1-4; D is possibly TRBD1 (6 bases). The V and J ends lost 4 bases and 2 bases respectively, with 17 bases between them. The CDR3 sequence is 16 residues long. Looked up from germline, CDR1 is SQVTM and CDR2 is ANQGSEA. The CDR3 DNA reads as TGCAGCGTTGCAACCCAGGGGAGGGCGACTAATGAAAAACTGTTTTTT. Translating it yields CSVATQGRATNEKLFF.

This clone showed up just a few times. This same CDR3 is encoded by further DNA sequences in the sample. J is TRBJ2-7 and V is TRBV28; D may be TRBD2 (5 bases). CDR1 and CDR2 (germline): MDHEN, SYDVKM. The CDR3 sequence is 13 residues long. Trimming shortened V by 6 bases and J by 3 bases, and 12 bases separated the two germline ends. Here the CDR3 reads CASSPAGDYEQYV. In DNA, the CDR3 is TGTGCCAGCAGCCCCGCCGGGGACTACGAGCAGTACGTC.

This clone was seen once. V gene TRBV4-3 combines with J gene TRBJ2-5, with a possible D match to TRBD1 (5 bases). The CDR3 length is 15 residues. Germline assignment: CDR1 LGHNA and CDR2 YSLEER. Trimming took off 1 base at V and 1 base at J, with 10 bases between the two ends. CDR3 protein: CASSQAQGPQETQYF. CDR3 DNA: TGCGCCAGCAGCCAAGCCCAGGGTCCCCAAGAGACCCAGTACTTC.

The chain combines TRBV19 with TRBJ1-4, with D possibly matching TRBD1 (6 bases). This CDR3 contains 15 residues. V dropped 8 bases and J dropped 0 bases, with 13 bases sitting between them. Germline-derived CDR1 and CDR2 are LNHDA and SQIVND (reference sequence). This chain's CDR3 is CASLDRRATNEKLFF. CDR3 DNA sequence: TGTGCCAGTTTGGACAGACGTGCAACTAATGAAAAACTGTTTTTT.

The chain has TRBV28 and TRBJ2-7, with TRBD1 matching over 12 bases. The CDR3 covers 14 residues. V lost 2 bases and J lost 9; bases outside the gene matches: 5. CDR1 and CDR2 (germline): MDHEN, SYDVKM. Here the CDR3 reads CASSLPGQGARQYV. In nucleotides, the CDR3 is TGTGCCAGCAGTTTACCGGGACAGGGGGCAAGGCAGTACGTC.

The gene calls are TRBV6-5 and TRBJ1-2; 7 bases align to TRBD1. Trimming took 2 bases from V and 6 from J; bases not matched to a gene: 6. The germline V gene has CDR1 MNHEY and CDR2 SVGAGI. CDR3 length: 14 residues. The CDR3 sequence: CASSYADRSHGYTF. CDR3 nucleotide sequence: TGTGCCAGCAGTTACGCGGACAGGAGCCATGGCTACACCTTC.

This chain uses TRBV30 with TRBJ2-5; 9 bases are a match to TRBD2. V gave up 0 bases and J gave up 9 bases; unmatched junction bases: 2. The CDR3 extends over 12 amino acids. Looked up from germline, CDR1 is GTSNPN and CDR2 is SVGIG (reference sequence). DNA for the CDR3: TGTGCCTGGAGTGTCCCTAGCGGGGCCCAGTACTTC. This sequence encodes CAWSVPSGAQYF.

The chain uses TRBV7-8 and TRBJ2-7; no clear D gene. Trimming shortened V by 2 bases and J by 2 bases, and 4 bases separated the two germline ends. The CDR3 loop spans 12 amino acids. Germline loops: CDR1 SGHVS, CDR2 FQNEAQ. The CDR3, as DNA: TGTGCCAGCAGCTTACTAGCCTACGAGCAGTACTTC. Its translation is CASSLLAYEQYF. Full variable domain (missing parts from reference TRBV7-8 and TRBJ2-7): GAGVSQSPRYKVAKRGQDVALRCDPISGHVSLFWYQQALGQGPEFLTYFQNEAQLDKSGLPSDRFFAERPEGSVSTLKIQRTQQEDSAVYLCASSLLAYEQYFGPGTRLTVT.

This clone has just one count. The chain recombines TRBV10-3 with TRBJ2-3; 8 bases line up with TRBD1. V was pared by 6 bases and J by 2 bases, with 7 bases of the junction left unmatched. The CDR3 runs to 15 residues. Per the germline V gene, CDR1 is ENHRY and CDR2 is SYGVKD. CDR3 DNA: TGTGCCATCAGCCAGGGGGCAGGTATCACAGATACGCAGTATTTT. Translation gives CAISQGAGITDTQYF.

The V call is TRBV5-1, the J call TRBJ1-1; perhaps TRBD1 as D (6 bases). This CDR3 has 16 residues. Germline values: CDR1 SGHRS, CDR2 YFSETQ. Trimming pared 4 bases from V and 0 bases from J, leaving 16 bases between. The CDR3 bases are TGCGCCAGCAGCCCAACAGGGAGGGCCATGAACACTGAAGCTTTCTTT. It is translated as CASSPTGRAMNTEAFF.

This rearrangement joins TRBV19 to TRBJ2-7, with D perhaps matching TRBD1 (7 bases). The CDR3 has 13 residues. V was clipped by 6 bases and J by 6 bases, with 15 bases between them. From germline, CDR1 is LNHDA and CDR2 SQIVND (reference sequence). The CDR3 DNA reads TGTGCCAGTAGCCTGACAGGGACTGGCGAGCAGTACGTC. Amino acid sequence: CASSLTGTGEQYV.

V and J are TRBV18 and TRBJ2-2, with TRBD2 matching over 11 bases. The CDR3 spans 16 residues. J gave up 7 bases and V 0 bases, and 4 bases lay outside the gene matches. Germline V lookup: CDR1 KGHSH, CDR2 LQKENI. The DNA of the CDR3 is TGTGCCAGCTCACCACCGGGGACTAGCGGCCTCGGGGAGCTGTTTTTT. Its translation: CASSPPGTSGLGELFF.

V usage is TRBV6-5 and J usage is TRBJ1-6; 9 bases align to TRBD1. The CDR3 spans 16 residues. V gave up 2 bases and J gave up 9 bases; unmatched junction bases: 8. Germline CDR1 is MNHEY and CDR2 is SVGAGI. The CDR3: CASSYGTGTWRSPLHF. The CDR3 DNA reads TGTGCCAGCAGTTACGGGACAGGGACTTGGCGTTCACCCCTCCACTTT.

This clone has just one count. The V call is TRBV24-1, the J call TRBJ1-1; D unresolved. CDR1 is KGHDR, CDR2 SFDVKD, per germline. Trimming pared 7 bases from V and 5 bases from J, leaving 10 bases between. CDR3 length: 12 amino acids. CDR3 DNA sequence: TGTGCCACCAGCGGCCCGGGTACTGAAGCTTTCTTT. It codes for CATSGPGTEAFF.

This chain connects TRBV19 to TRBJ1-1, with TRBD1 matching over 7 bases. CDR1 LNHDA and CDR2 SQIVND come from the germline V gene (reference sequence). The CDR3 sequence is 11 residues long. Trimming cost V 5 bases and J 11 bases; bases outside gene matches: 5. The CDR3 DNA reads as TGTGCCAGTAGTGCTACAGGGGTGGCTTTCTTT. It translates to CASSATGVAFF.

V and J are TRBV7-2 and TRBJ2-7, with D maybe TRBD2 (6 bases). Germline lookup yields CDR1 SGHTA and CDR2 FQGNSA. The ends were cut back, 3 bases at V and 4 bases at J, with 16 bases in the middle. The CDR3 is 15 residues long. In DNA, the CDR3 is TGTGCCAGCAGCTTCGGTTCCGGGACTCTATACGAGCAGTACTTC. This codes for CASSFGSGTLYEQYF.

Only one count was recorded for this clone. This same CDR3 is encoded by further DNA sequences in the sample. The rearrangement links TRBV5-1 to TRBJ1-5, with TRBD1 identical over 9 bases. The CDR3 loop spans 15 amino acids. V gave up 0 bases and J gave up 4 bases; unmatched junction bases: 2. Per germline, CDR1 SGHRS and CDR2 YFSETQ. In nucleotides, the CDR3 is TGCGCCAGCAGCTTGGAGACAGGGGGAAATCAGCCCCAGCATTTT. Its translation is CASSLETGGNQPQHF.

The gene calls are TRBV19 and TRBJ2-7, with TRBD1 matching 9 bases. Germline assignment: CDR1 LNHDA and CDR2 SQIVND (reference sequence). The J segment lost 2 bases and the V segment lost 7 bases, leaving 12 bases of the junction unmatched. The length of the CDR3 is 16 residues. The CDR3 DNA is TGTGCCAGTATCCCCAACCGGGACAGGGTTACCTACGAGCAGTACGTC. As protein: CASIPNRDRVTYEQYV.

This clone was recorded only once. The chain joins TRBV6-5 to TRBJ1-4; TRBD1 might be the D (5 bases). Trimming stripped 6 bases from V and 7 bases from J, with 15 bases between. CDR3 length: 14 amino acids. Per germline, CDR1 MNHEY and CDR2 SVGAGI. CDR3 DNA: TGTGCCAGCAGACCACAGGTTCCTGCTGAAAAACTGTTTTTT. Its translation: CASRPQVPAEKLFF.